This T cell receptor (beta chain) was recovered during a study of blood T cell repertoires in COVID-19. Here immunoSEQ multiplex PCR was the method, and the copy in TCRdb shows in-frame clones only, minus some. Among fewer than 400,000 clones listed, around 90% were seen once. V was clipped by 2 bases and J by 1 base, with 5 bases between them. Germline CDR1 is SGHAT and CDR2 is FQNNGV. The CDR3 extends over 14 amino acids. The sequenced sample consisted of peripheral blood. This TCR came from a woman aged 25 to 45 with COVID-19, enrolled during active disease. This chain links TRBV11-2 with TRBJ2-2; D unclear. CDR3 region: CASSLNLNTGELFF. CDR3 DNA: TGTGCCAGCAGCTTAAATCTGAACACCGGGGAGCTGTTTTTT.